This TCR beta chain was captured by sequencing in a study of blood T cell repertoires in COVID-19. Study background: The United States, Italy and Spain provided the acute and convalescent COVID-19 samples.

Recruitment covered about two dozen US areas and drew participants whose ages spanned about 18 to 100 years. Grouping used clinical history reported by participants in a survey and questionnaire. Among Cohort 3 donors, those recovered had two negative PCRs, clearance, or symptom resolution. Repertoires were generated with immunoSEQ multiplex PCR, while TCRdb's copy carries only in-frame clones and drops some. Found here are about 140,000 clones, about 80% of them singletons; the top ten hold around 2.9%. Germline CDR1 reads LGHDT; CDR2 reads YNNKEL (reference sequence). Trimming removed 4 bases from V and 5 bases from J; junction bases left unmatched: 5. This CDR3 spans 14 amino acids.

V is TRBV3-1 (or the pseudogene TRBV3-2) and J is TRBJ2-7, with 10 bases identical to TRBD1. This receptor was obtained from a woman aged 50 to 60 who had recovered from COVID-19. Input material: PBMCs or T cells enriched from blood (not recorded which). The CDR3 is CASSRRTGGDEQYF. Written as DNA, the CDR3 is TGTGCCAGCAGCCGGCGGACAGGGGGAGACGAGCAGTACTTC.